These 4 T cell receptor beta chains were sequenced from one sample in a study of blood T cell repertoires in COVID-19. This table comes from immunoSEQ multiplex PCR, and its TCRdb copy is limited to in-frame clones, with some not included. Counted here are around 250,000 clones, about 88% occurring once; the ten biggest clones make up approximately 4%. The sequenced sample was PBMCs or T cells enriched from blood (not recorded which). The origin of the receptors is a man aged 25 to 45 with acute COVID-19.

This chain links TRBV28 with TRBJ1-5, with 7 nucleotides matching TRBD1. Germline-derived CDR1 and CDR2 are MDHEN and SYDVKM. After removal of 6 bases from V and 6 bases from J, the junction contained 11 bases not matched to a gene. The CDR3 totals 15 residues. Written as DNA, the CDR3 is TGTGCCAGCAGAGCGACAGGGATCCTTGGTCAGCCCCAGCATTTT. The encoded protein is CASRATGILGQPQHF.

The chain is built from TRBV5-1 and TRBJ2-2; D remains unclear. The germline V and J ends were trimmed by 0 bases and 4 bases, with 7 bases remaining between them. The germline gives CDR1 SGHRS, CDR2 YFSETQ. The CDR3 runs to 14 residues. As DNA, the CDR3 is TGCGCCAGCAGCTTGGGTGTAATCACCGGGGAGCTGTTTTTT. It codes for CASSLGVITGELFF. The variable domain in full, completed from reference TRBV5-1 and TRBJ2-2, reads KAGVTQTPRYLIKTRGQQVTLSCSPISGHRSVSWYQQTPGQGLQFLFEYFSETQRNKGNFPGRFSGRQFSNSRSEMNVSTLELGDSALYLCASSLGVITGELFFGEGSRLTVL.

The chain recombines TRBV5-1 with TRBJ2-1, with D maybe TRBD1 (6 bases). The V gene's germline CDR1 is SGHRS and CDR2 YFSETQ. V lost 0 bases, J lost 5 bases, and 12 bases lay in between. The CDR3 extends over 15 amino acids. CDR3 bases: TGCGCCAGCAGCTTGGCGCGGACAGCCAACAATGAGCAGTTCTTC. This translates into CASSLARTANNEQFF. The variable domain in full, with the rest retrieved from reference TRBV5-1 and TRBJ2-1, is KAGVTQTPRYLIKTRGQQVTLSCSPISGHRSVSWYQQTPGQGLQFLFEYFSETQRNKGNFPGRFSGRQFSNSRSEMNVSTLELGDSALYLCASSLARTANNEQFFGPGTRLTVL.

The chain employs TRBV3-1 (or the pseudogene TRBV3-2) and TRBJ1-1; 10 nucleotides align to TRBD1. Germline CDR1 reads LGHDT; CDR2 reads YNNKEL (reference sequence). J lost 7 bases, V lost 6 bases, and 2 bases had no gene match. The CDR3 covers 12 residues. This CDR3 is CASRTGGGEAFF. CDR3 nucleotide sequence: TGTGCCAGCAGGACAGGGGGCGGTGAAGCTTTCTTT.